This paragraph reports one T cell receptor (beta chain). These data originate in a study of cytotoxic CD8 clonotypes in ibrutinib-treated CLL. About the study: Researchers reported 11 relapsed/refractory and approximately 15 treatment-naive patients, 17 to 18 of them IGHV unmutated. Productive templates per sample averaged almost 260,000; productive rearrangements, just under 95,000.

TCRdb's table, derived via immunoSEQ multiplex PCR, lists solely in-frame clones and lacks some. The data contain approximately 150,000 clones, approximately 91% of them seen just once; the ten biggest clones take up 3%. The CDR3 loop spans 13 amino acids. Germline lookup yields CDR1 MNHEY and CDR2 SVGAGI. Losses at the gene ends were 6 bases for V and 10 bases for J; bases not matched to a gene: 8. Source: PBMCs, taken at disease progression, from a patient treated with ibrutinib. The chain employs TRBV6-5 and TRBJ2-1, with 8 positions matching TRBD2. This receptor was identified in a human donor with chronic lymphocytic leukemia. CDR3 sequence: CASRVTAGVEQFF. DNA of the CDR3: TGTGCCAGCAGGGTCACAGCGGGAGTGGAGCAGTTCTTC.